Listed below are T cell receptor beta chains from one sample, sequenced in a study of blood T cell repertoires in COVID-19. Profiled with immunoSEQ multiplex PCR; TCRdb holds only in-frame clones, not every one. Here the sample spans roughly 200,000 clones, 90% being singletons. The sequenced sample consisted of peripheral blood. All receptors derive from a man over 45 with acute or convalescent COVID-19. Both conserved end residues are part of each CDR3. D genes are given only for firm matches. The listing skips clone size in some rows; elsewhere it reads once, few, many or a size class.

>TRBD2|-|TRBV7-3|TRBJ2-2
CASSRLAGGDPGTGELFF
TGTGCCAGCAGCCGACTAGCGGGAGGGGACCCAGGCACCGGGGAGCTGTTTTTT
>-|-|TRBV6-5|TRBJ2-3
CASSYSGRGWDTQYF
TGTGCCAGCAGTTACTCGGGCCGGGGTTGGGATACGCAGTATTTT
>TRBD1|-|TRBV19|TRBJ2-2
CASRMTGDTGELFF
TGTGCCAGTAGAATGACAGGGGACACCGGGGAGCTGTTTTTT
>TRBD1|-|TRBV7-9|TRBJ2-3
CASSAGDRGTDTQYF
TGTGCCAGCAGCGCCGGGGACAGGGGCACAGATACGCAGTATTTT
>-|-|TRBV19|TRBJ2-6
CASSPGPPGAGANVLTF
TGTGCCAGTAGTCCGGGACCCCCGGGGGCTGGGGCCAACGTCCTGACTTTC
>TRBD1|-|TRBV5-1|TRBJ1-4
CASSLGTGLNEKLFF
TGCGCCAGCAGCTTGGGGACAGGGCTTAATGAAAAACTGTTTTTT
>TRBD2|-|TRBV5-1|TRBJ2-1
CASSSLGGTYNEQFF
TGCGCCAGCAGCTCCTTGGGGGGGACCTACAATGAGCAGTTCTTC
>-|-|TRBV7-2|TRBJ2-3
CASSWLTGPTDTQYF
TGTGCCAGCAGCTGGTTGACAGGACCCACAGATACGCAGTATTTT
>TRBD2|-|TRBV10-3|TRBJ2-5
CAISETLAGIGQETQYF
TGTGCCATCAGTGAGACACTAGCGGGCATTGGGCAAGAGACCCAGTACTTC
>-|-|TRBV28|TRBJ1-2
CASKGSAGHVYGYTF
TGTGCCAGCAAGGGGTCAGCCGGCCATGTCTATGGCTACACCTTC
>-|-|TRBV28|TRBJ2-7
CASSPNTGNMATDEQYF
TGTGCCAGCAGTCCCAACACAGGGAACATGGCCACGGACGAGCAGTACTTC
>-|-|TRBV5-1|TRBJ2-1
CASSLGGTQVNEQFF
TGCGCCAGCAGCTTGGGTGGGACACAGGTCAATGAGCAGTTCTTC
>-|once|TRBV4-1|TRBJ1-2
CASSQEWDTVYGYTF
TGCGCCAGCAGCCAAGAGTGGGACACCGTTTATGGCTACACCTTC
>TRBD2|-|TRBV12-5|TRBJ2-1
CASGSPGLADERVYNEQFF
TGTGCTAGTGGTTCCCCGGGCCTAGCGGACGAAAGGGTCTACAATGAGCAGTTCTTC
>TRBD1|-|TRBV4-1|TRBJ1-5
CASSQDPSGQGAFVVQPQHF
TGCGCCAGCAGCCAAGATCCGTCAGGACAGGGGGCGTTCGTAGTTCAGCCCCAGCATTTT
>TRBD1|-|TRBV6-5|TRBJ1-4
CASRPTGTGNEKLFF
TGTGCCAGCAGACCAACCGGGACAGGGAATGAAAAACTGTTTTTT
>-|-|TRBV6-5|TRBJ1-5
CASSWCAGFDQPQHF
TGTGCCAGCAGTTGGTGTGCAGGGTTTGATCAGCCCCAGCATTTT
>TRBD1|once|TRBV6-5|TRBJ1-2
CASTPTGTGIGYTF
TGTGCCAGCACCCCAACCGGGACAGGGATTGGCTACACCTTC
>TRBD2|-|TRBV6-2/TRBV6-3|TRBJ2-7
CASSRTSGNLGSYEQYF
TGTGCCAGCAGTCGTACTAGCGGGAATCTAGGCTCCTACGAGCAGTACTTC
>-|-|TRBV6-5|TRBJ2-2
CASGSGTGELFF
TGTGCCAGTGGCTCAGGGACCGGGGAGCTGTTTTTT
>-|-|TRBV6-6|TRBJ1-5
CASSYSRNDQPQHF
TGTGCCAGCAGTTACTCGAGGAACGATCAGCCCCAGCATTTT
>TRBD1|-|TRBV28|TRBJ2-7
CASSLAQGRLEQYF
TGTGCCAGCAGTTTGGCACAGGGGCGTCTCGAGCAGTACTTC
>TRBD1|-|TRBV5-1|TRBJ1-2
CASSPRTGEDYGYTF
TGCGCCAGCAGCCCACGGACAGGGGAAGACTATGGCTACACCTTC
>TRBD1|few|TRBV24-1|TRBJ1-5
CATSDPAKQGANQPQHF
TGTGCCACCAGTGATCCAGCGAAACAGGGGGCTAATCAGCCCCAGCATTTT
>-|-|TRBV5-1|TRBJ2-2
CASSPRTVANTGELFF
TGCGCCAGCAGCCCACGGACAGTCGCGAACACCGGGGAGCTGTTTTTT
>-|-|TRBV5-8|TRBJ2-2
CASSPLANTGELFF
TGTGCCAGCAGCCCACTCGCGAACACCGGGGAGCTGTTTTTT
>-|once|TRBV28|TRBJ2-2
CASSLTGRNTGELFF
TGTGCCAGCAGTTTGACAGGCAGGAACACCGGGGAGCTGTTTTTT
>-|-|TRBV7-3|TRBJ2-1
CASSFDTYNEQFF
TGTGCCAGCAGCTTCGACACCTACAATGAGCAGTTCTTC
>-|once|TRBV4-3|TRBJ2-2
CASSQEGTNGELFF
TGCGCCAGCAGCCAAGAGGGCACCAATGGGGAGCTGTTTTTT
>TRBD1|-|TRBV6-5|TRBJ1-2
CASQKEGADYGYTF
TGTGCCAGCCAAAAGGAGGGGGCGGACTATGGCTACACCTTC
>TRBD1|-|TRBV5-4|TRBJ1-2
CASRLNRGDRYGYTF
TGTGCCAGCAGATTAAACAGGGGAGATCGCTATGGCTACACCTTC
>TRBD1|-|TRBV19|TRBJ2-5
CASSIDHRQGRETQYF
TGTGCCAGTAGTATAGATCATCGACAGGGACGAGAGACCCAGTACTTC
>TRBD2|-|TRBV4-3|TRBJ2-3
CASSQGTSGGGTDTQYF
TGCGCCAGCAGCCAAGGAACTAGCGGGGGTGGAACAGATACGCAGTATTTT
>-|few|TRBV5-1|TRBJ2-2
CATYGGVNTGELFF
TGCGCCACCTACGGAGGTGTCAACACCGGGGAGCTGTTTTTT
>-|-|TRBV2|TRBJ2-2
CASRRVELGTGELFF
TGTGCCAGCAGGAGGGTAGAGTTGGGCACCGGGGAGCTGTTTTTT
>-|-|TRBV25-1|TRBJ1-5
CASQPGQHSNQPQHF
TGTGCCAGCCAACCCGGACAGCATAGCAATCAGCCCCAGCATTTT
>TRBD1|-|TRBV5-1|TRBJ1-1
CASSPSGQRNTEAFF
TGCGCCAGCAGCCCGTCGGGACAGAGGAACACTGAAGCTTTCTTT
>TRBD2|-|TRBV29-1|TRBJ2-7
CSVGASGSYEQYF
TGCAGCGTTGGAGCTAGCGGGAGCTACGAGCAGTACTTC
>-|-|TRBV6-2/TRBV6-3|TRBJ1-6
CASSNTGVSSPLHF
TGTGCCAGCAGCAACACAGGAGTGAGTTCACCCCTCCACTTT
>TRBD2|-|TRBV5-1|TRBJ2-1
CASSLGASGPNEQFF
TGCGCCAGCAGCTTGGGTGCTAGCGGGCCCAATGAGCAGTTCTTC
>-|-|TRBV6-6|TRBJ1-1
CASSPRVRTEAFF
TGTGCCAGCAGCCCAAGAGTCCGGACTGAAGCTTTCTTT
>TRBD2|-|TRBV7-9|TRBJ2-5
CASSLGGLADQETQYF
TGTGCCAGCAGCTTAGGTGGACTAGCGGACCAAGAGACCCAGTACTTC
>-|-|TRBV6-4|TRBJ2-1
CASSDGQGGNEQFF
TGTGCCAGCAGTGACGGGCAGGGGGGCAATGAGCAGTTCTTC
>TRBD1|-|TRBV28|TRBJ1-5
CASSGTGGPKPQHF
TGTGCCAGCAGTGGGACAGGGGGCCCGAAGCCCCAGCATTTT
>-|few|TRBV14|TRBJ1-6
CASSQTRGSSYNSPLHF
TGTGCCAGCAGCCAAACCAGGGGAAGCTCCTATAATTCACCCCTCCACTTT
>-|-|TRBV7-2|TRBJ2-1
CASSLGLYNEQFF
TGTGCCAGCAGCTTGGGACTTTACAATGAGCAGTTCTTC
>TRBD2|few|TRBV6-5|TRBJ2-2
CASRVAGGRSGELFF
TGTGCCAGCAGGGTAGCGGGGGGGAGGTCCGGGGAGCTGTTTTTT
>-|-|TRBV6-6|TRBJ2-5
CASTGGTQYF
TGTGCCAGCACCGGGGGGACCCAGTACTTC
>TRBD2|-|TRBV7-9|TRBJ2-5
CASRPTSGGLQETQYF
TGTGCCAGCAGACCTACTAGCGGGGGCCTCCAAGAGACCCAGTACTTC
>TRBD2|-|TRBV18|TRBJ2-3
CASSPGGDTQYF
TGTGCCAGCTCACCGGGGGGGGATACGCAGTATTTT
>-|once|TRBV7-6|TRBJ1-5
CASSSSHGQPQHF
TGTGCCAGCAGCTCATCCCACGGTCAGCCCCAGCATTTT
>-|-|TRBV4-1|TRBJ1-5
CASSSSAKGPVFGPQHF
TGCGCCAGCAGCTCGTCTGCGAAGGGGCCGGTCTTCGGGCCCCAGCATTTT